Listed below are T cell receptor beta chains from one sample, sequenced in a study of response to subunit inactivated influenza vaccine. TCRdb reanalysed the RT-PCR reads using MiXCR and keeps one entry per CDR3 protein. This sample yields about 780,000 distinct CDR3 sequences, of which around a sixth are seen a single time; approximately 11% belongs to the top ten. The sequencing here drew on PBMCs from blood, taken 4 to 6 days after vaccination. The source is a man aged 50-59 years who received an inactivated influenza vaccine. The CDR3 runs from the conserved cysteine through the conserved F or W. D genes are given only for firm matches. Clone size is given for some rows only: seen once, a few or many times, or a class if the clone is expanded.

- TRBD2 TRBJ2-1 TRBV29-1 CSVELSREFEQFF TGCAGCGTTGAACTCTCGCGGGAGTTTGAGCAGTTCTTC
- - TRBJ1-2 TRBV2 CASSEGGVGGYTF TGTGCCAGCAGTGAAGGGGGGGTCGGGGGCTACACCTTC
- TRBD2 TRBJ2-1 TRBV7-2 CASSSFSGGSYNEQFF TGTGCCAGCAGCTCCTTTAGCGGGGGATCCTACAATGAGCAGTTCTTC
- - TRBJ1-2 TRBV5-1 CASSLDGEGYTF TGCGCCAGCAGCTTGGACGGTGAAGGCTACACCTTC
few - TRBJ2-3 TRBV12-3/TRBV12-4 CASSFGVTDTQYF TGTGCCAGCAGCTTCGGGGTAACAGATACGCAGTATTTT
many - TRBJ1-1 TRBV4-2 CASTLGPEAFF TGTGCCAGCACCCTAGGACCTGAAGCTTTCTTT
- TRBD2 TRBJ2-1 TRBV12-3/TRBV12-4 CASSEGLAGPNEQFF TGTGCCAGCAGCGAGGGACTAGCGGGGCCCAATGAGCAGTTCTTC
- - TRBJ1-2 TRBV7-2 CASSLSRDTAGRSNYGYTF TGTGCCAGCAGCTTATCTAGAGATACGGCGGGGCGCTCTAACTATGGCTACACCTTC
- - TRBJ2-5 TRBV5-1 CASSPGEQTQYF TGCGCCAGCAGCCCGGGAGAACAGACCCAGTACTTC
few - TRBJ2-5 TRBV29-1 CSVAKETQYF TGCAGCGTCGCGAAAGAGACCCAGTACTTC
- TRBD1 TRBJ2-3 TRBV7-8 CASSLGTGGLADTQYF TGTGCCAGCAGCTTAGGGACAGGGGGCCTCGCAGATACGCAGTATTTT
few TRBD1 TRBJ2-2 TRBV29-1 CSVRTGTANTGELFF TGCAGCGTGCGAACCGGGACAGCGAACACCGGGGAGCTGTTTTTT
few TRBD2 TRBJ2-1 TRBV28 CASSLFSGTTWEGEQFF TGTGCCAGCAGTTTGTTCTCCGGGACTACGTGGGAGGGGGAGCAGTTCTTC
- - TRBJ1-2 TRBV29-1 CSVDSSGLNYGYTF TGCAGCGTTGACAGTTCAGGATTGAACTATGGCTACACCTTC
few TRBD1 TRBJ2-3 TRBV24-1 CATSDRRQGRRTDTQYF TGTGCCACCAGTGATCGAAGACAGGGTAGGAGGACAGATACGCAGTATTTT
many - TRBJ2-3 TRBV7-2 CASSFPSTDTQYF TGCGCCAGCAGCTTCCCTAGCACAGATACGCAGTATTTT
few - TRBJ2-1 TRBV10-3 CAISESGAGNEQFF TGTGCCATCAGTGAGTCAGGGGCGGGGAATGAGCAGTTCTTC
- TRBD1 TRBJ2-3 TRBV3-1 CASSPWGQGTDTQYF TGTGCCAGCAGCCCATGGGGACAGGGCACAGATACGCAGTATTTT
- - TRBJ2-2 TRBV5-1 CASTVGGNTGELFF TGCGCCAGCACCGTTGGGGGCAACACCGGGGAGCTGTTTTTT
- - TRBJ2-3 TRBV25-1 CASTEGSASTDTQYF TGTGCCAGCACCGAAGGGTCCGCAAGCACAGATACGCAGTATTTT
- - TRBJ2-1 TRBV4-2 CASSQESGLNNEQFF TGTGCCAGCAGCCAGGAGAGCGGACTTAACAATGAGCAGTTCTTC
many - TRBJ2-5 TRBV20-1 CSVRGEARLETQYF TGCAGTGTTCGCGGAGAGGCCAGGCTGGAGACCCAGTACTTC
- - TRBJ1-6 TRBV11-2 CASSQSGGIPLRQPNSPLHF TGTGCCAGCAGCCAAAGCGGTGGGATCCCCTTGAGACAGCCTAATTCACCCCTCCACTTT
- TRBD2 TRBJ2-3 TRBV6-5 CASSLNRLAASTDTQYF TGTGCCAGCAGCCTAAACCGACTAGCAGCTAGCACAGATACGCAGTATTTT
- - TRBJ2-3 TRBV12-3/TRBV12-4 CASSLDTFTSTDTQYF TGTGCCAGCAGTTTGGACACTTTCACTAGCACAGATACGCAGTATTTT
few - TRBJ2-3 TRBV2 CASSERGYPTDTQYF TGTGCCAGCAGTGAGAGGGGTTATCCCACAGATACGCAGTATTTT
- TRBD1 TRBJ2-7 TRBV7-8 CASSLMARGYEQYF TGTGCCAGCAGCTTAATGGCCAGGGGGTACGAGCAGTACTTC
- TRBD2 TRBJ2-3 TRBV12-3/TRBV12-4 CASSLARIWGTSGGNTDTQYF TGTGCCAGCAGTTTAGCGCGAATTTGGGGGACTAGCGGGGGAAACACAGATACGCAGTATTTT
few - TRBJ1-1 TRBV28 CASSLTAMNTEAFF TGTGCCAGCAGTTTAACAGCCATGAACACTGAAGCTTTCTTT
- - TRBJ1-1 TRBV12-3/TRBV12-4 CASSFSRVGPEAFF TGTGCCAGCAGTTTCTCTCGGGTGGGACCTGAAGCTTTCTTT
few - TRBJ2-2 TRBV28 CASRGRKNTGELFF TGTGCCAGCAGAGGACGAAAGAACACCGGGGAGCTGTTTTTT
few TRBD1 TRBJ2-2 TRBV20-1 CSAQGATGELFF TGCAGTGCCCAGGGGGCAACCGGGGAGCTGTTTTTT
few - TRBJ2-7 TRBV20-1 CSARDLSAYEQYF TGCAGTGCTAGAGATTTATCGGCCTACGAGCAGTACTTC
many - TRBJ2-1 TRBV20-1 CSARARPDRYNEQFF TGCAGTGCAAGGGCCCGACCAGATCGTTACAATGAGCAGTTCTTC
- - TRBJ1-1 TRBV5-1 CASSLGRAFNTEAFF TGCGCCAGCAGCTTGGGGCGGGCCTTCAACACTGAAGCTTTCTTT